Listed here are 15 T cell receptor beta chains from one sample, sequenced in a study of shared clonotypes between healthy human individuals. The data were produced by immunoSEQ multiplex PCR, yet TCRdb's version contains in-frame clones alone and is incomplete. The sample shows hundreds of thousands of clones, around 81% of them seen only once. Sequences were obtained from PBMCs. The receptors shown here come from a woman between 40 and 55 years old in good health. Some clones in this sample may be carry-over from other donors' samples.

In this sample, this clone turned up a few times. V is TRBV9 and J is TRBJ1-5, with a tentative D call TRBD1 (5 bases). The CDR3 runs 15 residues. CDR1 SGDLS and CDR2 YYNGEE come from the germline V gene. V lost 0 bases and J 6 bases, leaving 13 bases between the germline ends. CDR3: CASSVDSGLGQPQHF. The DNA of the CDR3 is TGTGCCAGCAGCGTAGACTCGGGGCTAGGTCAGCCCCAGCATTTT.

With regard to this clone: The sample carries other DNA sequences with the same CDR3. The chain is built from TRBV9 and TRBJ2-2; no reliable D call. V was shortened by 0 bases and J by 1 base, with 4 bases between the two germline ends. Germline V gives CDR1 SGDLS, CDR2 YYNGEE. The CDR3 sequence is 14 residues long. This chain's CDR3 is CASSVAGNTGELFF. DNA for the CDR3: TGTGCCAGCAGCGTAGCTGGGAACACCGGGGAGCTGTTTTTT.

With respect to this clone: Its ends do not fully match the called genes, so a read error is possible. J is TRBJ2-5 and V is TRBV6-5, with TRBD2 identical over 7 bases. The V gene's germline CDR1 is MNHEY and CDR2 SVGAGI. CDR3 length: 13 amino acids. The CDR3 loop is CASSSPLTGGNHF. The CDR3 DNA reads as TGTGCCAGCAGTTCCCCATTGACGGGGGGAAATCACTTC.

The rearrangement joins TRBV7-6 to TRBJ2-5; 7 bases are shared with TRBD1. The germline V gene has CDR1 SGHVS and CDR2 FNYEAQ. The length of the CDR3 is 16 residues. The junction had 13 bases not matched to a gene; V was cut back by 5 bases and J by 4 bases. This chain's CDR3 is CASSHFRQGGIETQYF. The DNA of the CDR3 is TGTGCCAGCAGCCACTTTAGACAGGGTGGGATAGAGACCCAGTACTTC. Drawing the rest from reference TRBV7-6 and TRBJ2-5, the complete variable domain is GAGVSQSPRYKVTKRGQDVALRCDPISGHVSLYWYRQALGQGPEFLTYFNYEAQQDKSGLPNDRFSAERPEGSISTLTIQRTEQRDSAMYRCASSHFRQGGIETQYFGPGTRLLVL.

The CDR3 spells CASSQGQAANTGELFF. The CDR3 DNA reads as TGCGCCAGCAGCCAAGGGCAGGCTGCGAACACCGGGGAGCTGTTTTTT. The genes are TRBV4-3 and TRBJ2-2, with D uncertain. The germline gives CDR1 LGHNA, CDR2 YSLEER. V was cut by 1 base and J by 0 bases, with 9 bases left in between. The CDR3 has 16 residues.

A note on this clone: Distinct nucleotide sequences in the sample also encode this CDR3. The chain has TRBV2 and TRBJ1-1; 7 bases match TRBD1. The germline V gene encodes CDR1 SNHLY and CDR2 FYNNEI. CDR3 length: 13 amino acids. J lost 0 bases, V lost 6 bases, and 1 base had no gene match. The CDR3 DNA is TGTGCCAGCAGGACAGGGATGAACACTGAAGCTTTCTTT. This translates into CASRTGMNTEAFF.

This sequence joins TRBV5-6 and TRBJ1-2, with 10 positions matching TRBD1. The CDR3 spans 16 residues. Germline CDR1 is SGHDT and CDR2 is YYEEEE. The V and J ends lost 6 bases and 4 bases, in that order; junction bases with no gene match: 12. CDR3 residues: CASNTKRQGAGYGYTF. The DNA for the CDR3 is TGTGCCAGCAACACCAAACGACAGGGGGCAGGCTATGGCTACACCTTC. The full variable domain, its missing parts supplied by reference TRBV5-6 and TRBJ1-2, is DAGVTQSPTHLIKTRGQQVTLRCSPKSGHDTVSWYQQALGQGPQFIFQYYEEEERQRGNFPDRFSGHQFPNYSSELNVNALLLGDSALYLCASNTKRQGAGYGYTFGSGTRLTVV.

DNA of the CDR3: TGTGCCAGCAGCCGGGACGGAGGACTAACCGGGGAGCTGTTTTTT. It encodes CASSRDGGLTGELFF. This chain joins TRBV9 and TRBJ2-2; possible D gene TRBD2, 6 bases. The CDR3 loop spans 15 amino acids. Germline assignment: CDR1 SGDLS and CDR2 YYNGEE. V was pared by 4 bases and J by 5 bases, with 15 bases between.

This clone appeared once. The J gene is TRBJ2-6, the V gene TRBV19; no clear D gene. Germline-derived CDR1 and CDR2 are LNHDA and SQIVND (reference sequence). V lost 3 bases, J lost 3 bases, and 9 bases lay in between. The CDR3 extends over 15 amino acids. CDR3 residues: CASSISADGANVLTF. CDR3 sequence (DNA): TGTGCCAGTAGTATTTCGGCAGATGGGGCCAACGTCCTGACTTTC.

The CDR3 loop reads CSANYPEAFF. CDR3 nucleotides: TGCAGTGCTAATTATCCTGAAGCTTTCTTT. This rearrangement joins TRBV20-1 to TRBJ1-1; no definite D call. Germline values: CDR1 DFQATT, CDR2 SNEGSKA (reference sequence). The CDR3 is made up of 10 amino acids. Trimming cost V 4 bases and J 6 bases, with 6 bases left between them.

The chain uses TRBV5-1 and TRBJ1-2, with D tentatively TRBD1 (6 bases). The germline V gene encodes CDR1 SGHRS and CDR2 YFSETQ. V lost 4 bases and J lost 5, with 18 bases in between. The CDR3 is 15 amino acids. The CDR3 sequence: CASSIQARGAYGYTF. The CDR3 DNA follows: TGCGCCAGCAGCATACAGGCGCGGGGGGCATATGGCTACACCTTC.

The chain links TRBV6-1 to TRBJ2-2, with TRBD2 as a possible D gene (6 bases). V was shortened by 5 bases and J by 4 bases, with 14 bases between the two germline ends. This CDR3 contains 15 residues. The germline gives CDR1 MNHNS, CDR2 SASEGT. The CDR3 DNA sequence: TGTGCCAGCAGTAGCGGGCAGCGAGGCACCGGGGAGCTGTTTTTT. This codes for CASSSGQRGTGELFF.

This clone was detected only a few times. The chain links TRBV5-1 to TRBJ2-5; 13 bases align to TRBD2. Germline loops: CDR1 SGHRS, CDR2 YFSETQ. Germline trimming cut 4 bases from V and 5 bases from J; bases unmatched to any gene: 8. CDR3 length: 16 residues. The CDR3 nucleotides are TGCGCCAGCAGCCCGTCCGGGACTAGCGGGACGGAGACCCAGTACTTC. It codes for CASSPSGTSGTETQYF.

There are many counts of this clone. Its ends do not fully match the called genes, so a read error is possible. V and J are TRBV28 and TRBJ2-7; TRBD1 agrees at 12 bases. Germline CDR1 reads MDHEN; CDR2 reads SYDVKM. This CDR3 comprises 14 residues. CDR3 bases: TGTGCCAGCAAAGGGACAGGGGGCTCCCACGAGCAGTACTTC. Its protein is CASKGTGGSHEQYF.

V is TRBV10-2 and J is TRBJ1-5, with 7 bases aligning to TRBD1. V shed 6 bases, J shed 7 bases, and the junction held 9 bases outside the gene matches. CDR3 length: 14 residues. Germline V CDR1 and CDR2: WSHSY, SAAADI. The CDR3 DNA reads TGCGCCAGCAGAGCCACAGGGGAAGGGCAGCCCCAGCATTTT. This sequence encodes CASRATGEGQPQHF.